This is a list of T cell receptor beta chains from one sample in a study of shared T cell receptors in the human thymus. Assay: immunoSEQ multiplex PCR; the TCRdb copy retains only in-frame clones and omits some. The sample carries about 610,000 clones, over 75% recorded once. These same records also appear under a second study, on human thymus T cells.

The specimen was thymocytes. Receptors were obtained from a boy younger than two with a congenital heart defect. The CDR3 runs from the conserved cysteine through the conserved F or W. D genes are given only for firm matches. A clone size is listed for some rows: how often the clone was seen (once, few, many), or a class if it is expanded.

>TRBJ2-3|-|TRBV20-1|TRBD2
CRGGTPDTQYF
TGCAGGGGGGGGACCCCAGATACGCAGTATTTT
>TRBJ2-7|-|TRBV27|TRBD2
CASGSGLYEQYF
TGTGCCAGTGGTAGCGGGCTCTACGAGCAGTACTTC
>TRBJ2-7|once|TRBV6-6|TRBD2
CASSYPTSGSSCEQYF
TGTGCCAGCAGTTACCCGACTAGCGGGAGCTCCTGCGAGCAGTACTTC
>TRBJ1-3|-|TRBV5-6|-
CASSLGGSSPDGNTIYF
TGTGCCAGCAGCTTGGGGGGCAGCTCCCCAGACGGAAACACCATATATTTT
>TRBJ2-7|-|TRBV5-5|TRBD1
CASSWGQGAEQYF
TGTGCCAGCAGCTGGGGACAGGGAGCTGAGCAGTACTTC
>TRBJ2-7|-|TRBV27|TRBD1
CASSPGQGVYLEQYF
TGTGCCAGCAGTCCGGGACAGGGGGTCTATCTCGAGCAGTACTTC
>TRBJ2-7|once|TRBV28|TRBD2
CASSFSSGKVYEQYF
TGTGCCAGCAGTTTTTCTAGCGGGAAGGTCTACGAGCAGTACTTC
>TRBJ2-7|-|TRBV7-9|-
CASSPGPLAVEQYF
TGTGCCAGCAGCCCAGGTCCTCTAGCAGTCGAGCAGTACTTC
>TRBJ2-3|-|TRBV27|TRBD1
CASSLIQRSRGTDTQYF
TGTGCCAGCAGCCTTATTCAACGCTCCAGGGGGACAGATACGCAGTATTTT
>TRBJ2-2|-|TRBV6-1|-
CASSESLVSGELFF
TGTGCCAGCAGTGAAAGTCTAGTGTCCGGGGAGCTGTTTTTT
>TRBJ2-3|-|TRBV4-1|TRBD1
CASSERDRDTQYF
TGCGCCAGCAGCGAAAGGGACAGAGATACGCAGTATTTT
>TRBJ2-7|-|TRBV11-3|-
CASSLGSRDSLSYEQYF
TGTGCCAGCAGCTTAGGGTCTCGGGACTCCCTCTCCTACGAGCAGTACTTC
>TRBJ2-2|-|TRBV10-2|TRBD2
CASSESRTLAGGQGGELFF
TGCGCCAGCAGTGAGTCGAGGACTTTAGCGGGAGGCCAGGGCGGGGAGCTGTTTTTT
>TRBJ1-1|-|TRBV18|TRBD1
CASSPVLTGSTEAFF
TGTGCCAGCTCACCAGTATTGACAGGGTCCACTGAAGCTTTCTTT
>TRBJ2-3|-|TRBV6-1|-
CASSSGSPDTQYF
TGTGCCAGCAGTTCCGGGTCGCCAGATACGCAGTATTTT
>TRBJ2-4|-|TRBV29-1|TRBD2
CSVETLAGRGNIQYF
TGCAGCGTTGAAACTCTAGCGGGCCGTGGGAACATTCAGTACTTC
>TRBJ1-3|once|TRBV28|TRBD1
CASSLTDRAVGNTIYF
TGTGCCAGCAGTTTAACCGACAGGGCGGTCGGAAACACCATATATTTT
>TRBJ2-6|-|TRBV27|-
CASTGRFGANVLTF
TGTGCCAGCACTGGCCGATTTGGGGCCAACGTCCTGACTTTC
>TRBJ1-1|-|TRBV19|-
CASRRGGPNTEAFF
TGTGCCAGTAGACGCGGGGGGCCGAACACTGAAGCTTTCTTT
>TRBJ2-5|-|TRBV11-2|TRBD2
CASSHQRDDYQETQYF
TGTGCCAGCAGTCACCAGCGGGACGACTACCAAGAGACCCAGTACTTC
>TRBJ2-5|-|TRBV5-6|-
CASSQSGAGETQYF
TGTGCCAGCAGCCAATCAGGGGCCGGGGAGACCCAGTACTTC
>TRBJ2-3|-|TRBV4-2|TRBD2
CASSQDSGTSTDTQYF
TGTGCCAGCAGCCAAGATAGCGGGACTAGCACAGATACGCAGTATTTT
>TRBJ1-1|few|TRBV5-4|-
CASSFRQGHSRTEAFF
TGTGCCAGCAGCTTCCGGCAGGGCCATTCAAGGACTGAAGCTTTCTTT
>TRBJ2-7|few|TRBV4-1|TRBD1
CASSPADRGEQYF
TGCGCCAGCAGCCCGGCGGACAGGGGCGAGCAGTACTTC
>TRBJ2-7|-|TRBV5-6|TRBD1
CASSGDRDSYEQYF
TGTGCCAGCAGCGGGGACAGGGACTCCTACGAGCAGTACTTC
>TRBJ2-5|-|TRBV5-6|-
CASTLARGARGAQYF
TGTGCCAGCACCCTTGCCAGGGGTGCGAGAGGGGCCCAGTACTTC
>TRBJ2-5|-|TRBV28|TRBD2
CASSLLAGAGETQYF
TGTGCCAGCAGTTTACTAGCGGGCGCGGGAGAGACCCAGTACTTC
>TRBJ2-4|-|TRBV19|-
CAGPGLEGVKNIQYF
TGTGCCGGCCCGGGTCTGGAGGGTGTCAAAAACATTCAGTACTTC
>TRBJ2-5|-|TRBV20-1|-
CSAERETQYF
TGCAGTGCCGAGAGAGAGACCCAGTACTTC
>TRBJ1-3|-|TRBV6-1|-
CASSEGAHREGNTIYF
TGTGCCAGCAGTGAAGGGGCCCACAGGGAGGGAAACACCATATATTTT
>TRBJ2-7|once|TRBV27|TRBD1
CASSYSRTGTYEQYF
TGTGCCAGCAGTTACTCCAGGACAGGAACCTACGAGCAGTACTTC
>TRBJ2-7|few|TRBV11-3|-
CASSLGSVRNSYEQYF
TGTGCCAGCAGCTTAGGGTCCGTGCGGAACTCCTACGAGCAGTACTTC
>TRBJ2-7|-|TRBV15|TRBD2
CATSTRGLGDPYEQYF
TGTGCCACCAGCACCCGGGGACTAGGGGACCCCTACGAGCAGTACTTC
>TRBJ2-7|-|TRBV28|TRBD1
CASSPGQRIDEQYF
TGTGCCAGCAGCCCGGGACAGCGCATCGACGAGCAGTACTTC
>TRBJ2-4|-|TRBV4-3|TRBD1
CASSQGRGQGAKNIQYF
TGCGCCAGCAGCCAAGGCCGGGGACAGGGGGCCAAAAACATTCAGTACTTC
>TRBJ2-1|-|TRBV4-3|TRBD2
CASSQGYGTSGTKGQFF
TGCGCCAGCAGCCAAGGTTACGGGACTAGTGGCACTAAGGGGCAGTTCTTC
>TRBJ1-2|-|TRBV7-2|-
CASSLGRTRPQAQYGYTF
TGTGCCAGCAGCTTAGGGAGAACCCGGCCACAGGCACAGTATGGCTACACCTTC
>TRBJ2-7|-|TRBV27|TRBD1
CASSHWTGQKDYEQYF
TGTGCCAGCAGTCACTGGACAGGCCAGAAGGACTACGAGCAGTACTTC
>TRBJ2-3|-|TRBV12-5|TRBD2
CASGLVRASGSLDTQYF
TGTGCTAGTGGTTTGGTACGGGCTAGCGGGAGTTTAGATACGCAGTATTTT
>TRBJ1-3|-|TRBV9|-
CASSLRPRGGNTIYF
TGTGCCAGCAGCCTTCGGCCGAGGGGGGGAAACACCATATATTTT
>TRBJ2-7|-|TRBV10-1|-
CASENECGIWEQYF
TGCGCCAGCGAGAACGAATGCGGCATTTGGGAGCAGTACTTC
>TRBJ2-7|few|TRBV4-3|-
CASSQGDLANPYEQYF
TGCGCCAGCAGCCAAGGCGACCTAGCGAACCCCTACGAGCAGTACTTC
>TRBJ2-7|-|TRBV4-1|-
CASSHPTGPHEQYF
TGCGCCAGCAGCCACCCGACAGGTCCCCACGAGCAGTACTTC
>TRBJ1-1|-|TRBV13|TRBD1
CASSGYPGQGGQDTEAFF
TGTGCCAGCAGCGGATACCCAGGACAGGGGGGGCAGGACACTGAAGCTTTCTTT
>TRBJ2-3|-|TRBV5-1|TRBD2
CASSLGTSGRTDTQYF
TGCGCCAGCAGCTTGGGGACTAGCGGGAGAACAGATACGCAGTATTTT
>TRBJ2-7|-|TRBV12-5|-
CASGLVNRRKSSYEQYF
TGTGCTAGTGGTTTGGTAAATAGGAGAAAAAGCTCCTACGAGCAGTACTTC
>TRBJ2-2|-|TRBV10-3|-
CAISQPRGAGATGELFF
TGTGCCATCAGCCAGCCTAGGGGAGCGGGTGCAACCGGGGAGCTGTTTTTT